A selection of T cell receptor beta chains follows, all from one sample in a study of a mutant IDH1 vaccine in newly diagnosed glioma. Their specific antigens are unknown. Produced via immunoSEQ multiplex PCR; TCRdb's table is partial and in-frame only. This sample has 90,000 to 100,000 clones, with over 85% found just once. Here the sequenced sample was PBMCs, taken from a glioma patient whose treatment included an IDH1 peptide vaccine. Receptors originate from a woman aged 50 to 60 with glioma. Both conserved end residues are part of each CDR3. D genes are given only for firm matches.

v_gene	j_gene	d_gene	CDR3aa
TRBV27	TRBJ2-7	.	CALLVVSYEQYF
TRBV28	TRBJ2-7	.	CASTHGPLTEQYF
TRBV11-2	TRBJ2-1	TRBD2	CASSTGLAGAYNEQFF
TRBV5-1	TRBJ2-7	TRBD2	CASSLAYGTSGSEQYF
TRBV7-7	TRBJ1-5	.	CASSPRTAYQPQHF
TRBV30	TRBJ1-6	TRBD1	CAWSGTGGVRHNSPLHF
TRBV30	TRBJ1-6	.	CAWSVVGAGYNSPLHF
TRBV5-4	TRBJ2-3	.	CASSLEELDTQYF
TRBV18	TRBJ2-2	.	CASSPQENGELFF
TRBV9	TRBJ1-4	.	CASSASVTGNEKLFF
TRBV27	TRBJ2-2	.	CASSAYMTTGELFF
TRBV19	TRBJ1-1	.	CASSIGVTEAFF
TRBV6-5	TRBJ1-1	TRBD1	CASRAQGGAEAFF
TRBV21-1	TRBJ2-3	.	CASRGDTQYF
TRBV7-8	TRBJ1-1	.	CASSSTGLEAFF
TRBV28	TRBJ1-2	TRBD1	CASSLTDRTYGYTF
TRBV5-6	TRBJ2-7	.	CASSLTGTYSYEQYF
TRBV5-1	TRBJ1-1	.	CASSLESGAGTEAFF
TRBV7-8	TRBJ2-1	TRBD1	CASSQRQGVLNEQFF
TRBV19	TRBJ2-7	TRBD2	CASSPTSGRYEQYF
TRBV7-3	TRBJ1-5	TRBD1	CASSSEGARDLLSNQPQHF
TRBV6-1	TRBJ2-7	.	CASEERRAWSYEQYF
TRBV5-3	TRBJ2-3	TRBD2	CARNRGWGREAGGPGFTDTQYF
TRBV11-2	TRBJ2-7	TRBD2	CASSSSIAGGAYEQYF
TRBV9	TRBJ1-1	.	CASRPRTANTEAFF
TRBV19	.	.	CASSIWRGEQYF
TRBV15	TRBJ1-6	.	CATSRGRNPPLHF
TRBV15	TRBJ2-2	.	CATTSIDLLNTGELFF
TRBV6-5	TRBJ2-1	.	CASIDRLYNEQFF
TRBV2	TRBJ1-1	.	CASGEGAGNTEAFF
TRBV6-1	TRBJ2-7	.	CASSPGVPYEQYF
TRBV9	TRBJ2-5	TRBD1	CASSWTGGQETQYF
TRBV6-1	TRBJ1-1	TRBD1	CASNLGQLNTEAFF
TRBV19	TRBJ2-3	.	CASSSGIYTDTQYF
TRBV5-1	TRBJ1-6	TRBD1	CASSQGQGVLDSPLHF
TRBV5-1	TRBJ1-1	.	CASSLTGANTEAFF
TRBV7-9	TRBJ1-2	.	CASSLERGYTF
TRBV27	TRBJ1-2	TRBD1	CASSLSRTGGGYGYTF
TRBV12-5	TRBJ2-5	.	CASLPGAAGETQYF
TRBV6-1	TRBJ1-1	.	CASSEAWGAQGAFF